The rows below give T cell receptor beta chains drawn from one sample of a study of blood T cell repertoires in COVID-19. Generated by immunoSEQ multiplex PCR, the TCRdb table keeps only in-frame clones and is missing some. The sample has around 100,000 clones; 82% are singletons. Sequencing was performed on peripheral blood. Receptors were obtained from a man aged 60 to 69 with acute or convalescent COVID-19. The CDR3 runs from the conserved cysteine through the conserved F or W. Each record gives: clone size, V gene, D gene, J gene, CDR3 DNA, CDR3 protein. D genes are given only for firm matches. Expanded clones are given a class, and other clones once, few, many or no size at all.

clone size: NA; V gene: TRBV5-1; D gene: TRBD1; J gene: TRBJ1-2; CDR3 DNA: TGCGCCAGCAGTTCCACAGGGGACTATGGCTACACCTTC; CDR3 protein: CASSSTGDYGYTF
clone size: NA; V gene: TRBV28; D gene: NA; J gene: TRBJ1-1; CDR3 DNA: TGTGCCAGCAGTTTATTAGGGAGCGGGAACACTGAAGCTTTCTTT; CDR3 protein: CASSLLGSGNTEAFF
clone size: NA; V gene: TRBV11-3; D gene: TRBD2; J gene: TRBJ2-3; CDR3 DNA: TGTGCCAGCAGCTTAGTCGGGACTAGCGGGGGGGCAACAGATACGCAGTATTTT; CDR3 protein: CASSLVGTSGGATDTQYF
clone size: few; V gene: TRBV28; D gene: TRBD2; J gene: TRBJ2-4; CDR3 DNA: TGTGCCAGCAGTCTCCAGACTAGCGGGAGAAACATTCAGTACTTC; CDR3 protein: CASSLQTSGRNIQYF
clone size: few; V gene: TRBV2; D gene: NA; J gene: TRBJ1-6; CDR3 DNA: TGTGCCAGCATCCGAGGGCCCGGGTCACCCCTCCACTTT; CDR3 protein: CASIRGPGSPLHF
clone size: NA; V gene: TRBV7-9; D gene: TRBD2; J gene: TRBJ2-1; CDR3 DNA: TGTGCCAGCAGAAAAGCTTTAGCGGGAGGGAATGAGCAGTTCTTC; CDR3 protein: CASRKALAGGNEQFF
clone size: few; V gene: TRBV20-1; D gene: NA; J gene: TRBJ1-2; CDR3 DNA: TGCAGTGCTAGTCCAGGCCTGAACTATGGCTACACCTTC; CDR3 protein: CSASPGLNYGYTF
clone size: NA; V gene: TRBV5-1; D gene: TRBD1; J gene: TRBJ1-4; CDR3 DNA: TGCGCCAGCAGCCTCGGGACAGGTACTGAAAAACTGTTTTTT; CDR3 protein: CASSLGTGTEKLFF
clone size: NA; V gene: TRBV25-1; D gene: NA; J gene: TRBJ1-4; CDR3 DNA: TGTGCCAGCAGTGAACCTTTACAGGCTGCAACTAATGAAAAACTGTTTTTT; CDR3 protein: CASSEPLQAATNEKLFF
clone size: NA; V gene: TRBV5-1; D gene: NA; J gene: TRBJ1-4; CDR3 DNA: TGCGCCAGCAGCTTGGAACAGGGCGGGGAAAAACTGTTTTTT; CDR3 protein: CASSLEQGGEKLFF
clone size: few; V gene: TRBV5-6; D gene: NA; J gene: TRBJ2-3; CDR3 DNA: TGTGCCAGCAGCTTGGCGCCGACGGGAGAAGATACGCAGTATTTT; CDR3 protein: CASSLAPTGEDTQYF
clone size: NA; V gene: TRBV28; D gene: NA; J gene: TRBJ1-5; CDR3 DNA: TGTGCCAGCAGCTCACAGTATAGCAATCAGCCCCAGCATTTT; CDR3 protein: CASSSQYSNQPQHF
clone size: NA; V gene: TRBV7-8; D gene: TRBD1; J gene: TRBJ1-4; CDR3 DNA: TGTGCCAGCAGCCGCTCCCACGGGGACAGGGGTAATGAAAAACTGTTTTTT; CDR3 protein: CASSRSHGDRGNEKLFF
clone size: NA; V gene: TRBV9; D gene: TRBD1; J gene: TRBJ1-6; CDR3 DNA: TGTGCCAGCAGCGTTACCGGGACAGGGGGAGATTCACCCCTCCACTTT; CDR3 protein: CASSVTGTGGDSPLHF
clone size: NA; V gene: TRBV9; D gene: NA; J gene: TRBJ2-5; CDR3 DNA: TGTGCCAGCAGAGGGACTTTCGAGACCCAGTACTTC; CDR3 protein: CASRGTFETQYF
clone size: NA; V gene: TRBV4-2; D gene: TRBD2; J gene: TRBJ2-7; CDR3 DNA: TGTGCCAGCAGTCCTGACTCTAGCGGGCTCTACGAGCAGTACTTC; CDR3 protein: CASSPDSSGLYEQYF
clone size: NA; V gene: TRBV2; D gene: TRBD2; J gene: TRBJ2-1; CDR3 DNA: TGTGCCAGCAGTCGGACTAGCGGGAGGGCCCCTAGCTCCTACAATGAGCAGTTCTTC; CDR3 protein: CASSRTSGRAPSSYNEQFF
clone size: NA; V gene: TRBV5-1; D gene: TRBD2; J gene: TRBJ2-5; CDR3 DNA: TGCGCCAGCAGCTTGCCGGGACTAGCGAGAGAGACCCAGTACTTC; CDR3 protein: CASSLPGLARETQYF
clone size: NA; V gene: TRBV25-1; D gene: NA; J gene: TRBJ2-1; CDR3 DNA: TGTGCCAGCACAGTAGAGGCCCGCGGTGAGCAGTTCTTC; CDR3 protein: CASTVEARGEQFF
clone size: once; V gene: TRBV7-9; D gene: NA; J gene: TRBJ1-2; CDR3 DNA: TGTGCCAGCAGCTTGGGCCAGGTCAACTATGGCTACACCTTC; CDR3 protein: CASSLGQVNYGYTF
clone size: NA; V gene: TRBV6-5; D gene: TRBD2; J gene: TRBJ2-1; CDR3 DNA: TGTGCCAGCAGTTACGGACTAGCGGGGGGAGGGGAGCAGTTCTTC; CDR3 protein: CASSYGLAGGGEQFF
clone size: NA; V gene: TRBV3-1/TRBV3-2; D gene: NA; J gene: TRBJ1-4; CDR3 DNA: TGTGCCAGCAGTCTACAGGGTGTAAATGAAAAACTGTTTTTT; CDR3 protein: CASSLQGVNEKLFF
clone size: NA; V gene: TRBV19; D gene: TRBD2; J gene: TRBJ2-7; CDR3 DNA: TGTGCCACCTCTAGCGGGAGGGCGAGAGAGCAGTACTTC; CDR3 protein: CATSSGRAREQYF
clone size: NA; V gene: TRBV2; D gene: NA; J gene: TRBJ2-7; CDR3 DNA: TGTGCCAGCAGTGAAGCGCGGGAGCAGTACTTC; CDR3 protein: CASSEAREQYF
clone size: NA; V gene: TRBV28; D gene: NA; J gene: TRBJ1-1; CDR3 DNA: TGTGCCAGCAGTTCGCCCCCGACAGCGAACACTGAAGCTTTCTTT; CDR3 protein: CASSSPPTANTEAFF
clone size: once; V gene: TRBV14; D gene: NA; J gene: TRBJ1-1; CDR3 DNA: TGTGCCAGCAGCCCCACTCGGGGGGCCGCTACTGAAGCTTTCTTT; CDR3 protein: CASSPTRGAATEAFF
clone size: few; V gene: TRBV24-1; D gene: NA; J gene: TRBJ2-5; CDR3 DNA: TGTGCCACCAGTGAGCTCGGAGAGACCCAGTACTTC; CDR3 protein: CATSELGETQYF
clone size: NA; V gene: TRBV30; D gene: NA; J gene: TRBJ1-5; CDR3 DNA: TGTGCCTGGGGCAGGGAACGCAATCAGCCCCAGCATTTT; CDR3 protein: CAWGRERNQPQHF
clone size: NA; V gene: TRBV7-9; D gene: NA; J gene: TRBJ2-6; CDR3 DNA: TGTGCCAGCAGCTTAGGGGAGCGGAACGTCCTGACTTTC; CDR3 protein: CASSLGERNVLTF
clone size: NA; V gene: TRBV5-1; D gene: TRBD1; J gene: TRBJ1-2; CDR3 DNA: TGCGCCAGCAGCCCGGGACAGGGGGCGATCAGTGGCTACACCTTC; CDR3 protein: CASSPGQGAISGYTF
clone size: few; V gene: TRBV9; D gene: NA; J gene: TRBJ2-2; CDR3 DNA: TGTGCCAGCAGCCCAGGTCGGGGGGCGGGGACCGGGGAGCTGTTTTTT; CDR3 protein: CASSPGRGAGTGELFF
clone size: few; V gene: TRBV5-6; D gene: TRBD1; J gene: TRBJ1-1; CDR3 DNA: TGTGCCAGCAGCTTTCGGACAGGGATTAACACTGAAGCTTTCTTT; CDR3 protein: CASSFRTGINTEAFF
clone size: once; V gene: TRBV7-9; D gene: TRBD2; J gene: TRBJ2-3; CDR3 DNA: TGTGCCAGCAGTCCGAATAGCGGGAGTGTAACAGATACGCAGTATTTT; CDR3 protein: CASSPNSGSVTDTQYF
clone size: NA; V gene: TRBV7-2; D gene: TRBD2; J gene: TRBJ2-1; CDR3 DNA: TGTGCCAGCAGCTTAGGTTCGGCCACTAGCGGGGGCCTTAATGAGCAGTTCTTC; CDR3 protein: CASSLGSATSGGLNEQFF
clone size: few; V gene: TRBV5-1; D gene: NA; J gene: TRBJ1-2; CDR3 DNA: TGCGCCAGCAGCTTGGGACAGAACTATGGCTACACCTTC; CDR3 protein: CASSLGQNYGYTF
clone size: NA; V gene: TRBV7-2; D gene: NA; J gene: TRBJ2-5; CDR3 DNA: TGTGCCAGCAGCTTCTCGACGGGCCTGGGAGAAGAGACCCAGTACTTC; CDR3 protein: CASSFSTGLGEETQYF
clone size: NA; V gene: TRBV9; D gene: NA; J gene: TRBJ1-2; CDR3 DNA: TGTGCCAGCAGCGTAGGAGACAGTCTCAACTATGGCTACACCTTC; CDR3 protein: CASSVGDSLNYGYTF
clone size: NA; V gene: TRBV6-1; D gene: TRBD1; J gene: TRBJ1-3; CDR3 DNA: TGTGCCAGCAGTGAGGGACAGGGCGCTGCGGGAAACACCATATATTTT; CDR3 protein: CASSEGQGAAGNTIYF
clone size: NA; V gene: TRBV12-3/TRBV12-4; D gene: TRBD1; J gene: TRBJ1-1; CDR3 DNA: TGTGCCAGCAGTCTCCGGGACAGGCGTGAAGCTTTCTTT; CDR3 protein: CASSLRDRREAFF
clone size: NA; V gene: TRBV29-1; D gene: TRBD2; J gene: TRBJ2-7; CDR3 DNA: TGCAGCGCTTTAGAGGCGGGAGGTGAGCAGTACTTC; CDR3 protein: CSALEAGGEQYF
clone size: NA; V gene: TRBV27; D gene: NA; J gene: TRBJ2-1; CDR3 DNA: TGTGCCAGCAGTTTAATAGGCGGAGGTGAGCAGTTCTTC; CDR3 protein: CASSLIGGGEQFF
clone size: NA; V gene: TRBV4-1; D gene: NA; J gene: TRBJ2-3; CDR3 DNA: TGCGCCAGCAGCCATACAGGGAGCATTTCTAGCACAGATACGCAGTATTTT; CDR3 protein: CASSHTGSISSTDTQYF
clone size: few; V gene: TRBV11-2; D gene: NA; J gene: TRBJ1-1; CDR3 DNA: TGTGCCAGCAGCTTTAATCGCAGGAACACTGAAGCTTTCTTT; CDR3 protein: CASSFNRRNTEAFF
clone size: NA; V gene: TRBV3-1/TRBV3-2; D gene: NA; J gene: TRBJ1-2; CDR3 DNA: TGTGCCAGCAGCCAAAGGGGGACCTATGGCTACACCTTC; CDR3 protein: CASSQRGTYGYTF
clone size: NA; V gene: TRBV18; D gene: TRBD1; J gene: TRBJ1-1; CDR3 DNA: TGTGCCAGCTCACCAAGGACAGGGGGGGAGAACACTGAAGCTTTCTTT; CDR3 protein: CASSPRTGGENTEAFF
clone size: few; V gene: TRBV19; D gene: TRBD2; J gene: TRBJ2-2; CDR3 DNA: TGTGCCAGTAGTATACTGACTAGCTCCCCCCCCGGGGAGCTGTTTTTT; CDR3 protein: CASSILTSSPPGELFF
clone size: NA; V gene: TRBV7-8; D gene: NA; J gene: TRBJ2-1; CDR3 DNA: TGTGCCAGCAGCCCCTCCTTTGGGGCAGGGGTATATGTTGAGCAGTTCTTC; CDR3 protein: CASSPSFGAGVYVEQFF
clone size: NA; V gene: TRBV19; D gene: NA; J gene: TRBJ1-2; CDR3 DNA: TGTGCCAGTAGTGGAACAGGGAGAGTTTTC; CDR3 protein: CASSGTGRVF
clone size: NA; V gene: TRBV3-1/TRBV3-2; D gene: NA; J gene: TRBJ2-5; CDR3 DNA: TGTGCCAGCAGCCAAGGTCCCCCGGAGACCCAGTACTTC; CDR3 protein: CASSQGPPETQYF
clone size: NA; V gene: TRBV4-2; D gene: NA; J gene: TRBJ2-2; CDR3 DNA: TGTGCCAGCAGCTTTATGCAGGGGCCGACTTTCGGATACACCGGGGAGCTGTTTTTT; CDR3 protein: CASSFMQGPTFGYTGELFF
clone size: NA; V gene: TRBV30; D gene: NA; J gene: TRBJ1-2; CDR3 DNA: TGTGCCTGGAGTCCCGACTATGGCTACACCTTC; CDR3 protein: CAWSPDYGYTF
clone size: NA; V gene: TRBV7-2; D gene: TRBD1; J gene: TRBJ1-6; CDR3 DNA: TGTGCCAGCAGCTTAGCGCCACAGGGGGTTTATTCACCCCTCCACTTT; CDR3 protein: CASSLAPQGVYSPLHF
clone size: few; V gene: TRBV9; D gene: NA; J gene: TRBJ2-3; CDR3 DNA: TGTGCCAGCAGCGTAGACTACTCCGGCACAGATACGCAGTATTTT; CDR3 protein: CASSVDYSGTDTQYF
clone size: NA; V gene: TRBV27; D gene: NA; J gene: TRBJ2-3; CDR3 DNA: TGTGCGACAGCCCGGCTAGGTACAGATACGCAGTATTTT; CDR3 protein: CATARLGTDTQYF